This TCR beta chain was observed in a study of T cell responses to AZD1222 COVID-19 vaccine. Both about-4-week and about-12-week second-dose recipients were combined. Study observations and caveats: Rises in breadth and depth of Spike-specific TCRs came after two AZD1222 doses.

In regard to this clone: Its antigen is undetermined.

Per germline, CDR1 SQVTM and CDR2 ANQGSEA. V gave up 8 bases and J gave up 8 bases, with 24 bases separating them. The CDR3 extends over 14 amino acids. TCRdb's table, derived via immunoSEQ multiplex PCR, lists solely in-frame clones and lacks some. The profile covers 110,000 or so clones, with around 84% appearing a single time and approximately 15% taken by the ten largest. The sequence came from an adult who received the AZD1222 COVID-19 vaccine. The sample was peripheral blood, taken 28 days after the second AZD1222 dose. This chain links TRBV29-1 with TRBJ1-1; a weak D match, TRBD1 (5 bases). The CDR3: CSTQGEHSKGEAFF. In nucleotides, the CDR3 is TGCAGCACTCAAGGGGAACACTCGAAGGGAGAAGCTTTCTTT.